This T cell receptor (beta chain) was found in a study of early T cells in non-severe SARS-CoV-2 infection. Study-level background: Unsorted whole-blood RNA was sequenced in bulk, leaving chains unpaired.

This CDR3 is built from 13 residues. V was pared by 7 bases and J by 5 bases, with 12 bases between. This clonotype was observed at least ten times. TCRdb reanalysed the 5' RACE reads using MiXCR and keeps one entry per CDR3 protein. The table includes approximately 85,000 distinct CDR3 sequences, 10% to 15% detected once. The chain is built from TRBV12-3 or TRBV12-4 and TRBJ1-5, with D possibly matching TRBD1 (6 bases). Specimen: whole blood. This clonotype originated in an adult who was a healthcare worker with PCR-confirmed SARS-CoV-2 infection or an uninfected control (not recorded which). The CDR3, as DNA: TGTGCCAGCAACCGGGACACCGATCAGCCCCAGCATTTT. It specifies CASNRDTDQPQHF.